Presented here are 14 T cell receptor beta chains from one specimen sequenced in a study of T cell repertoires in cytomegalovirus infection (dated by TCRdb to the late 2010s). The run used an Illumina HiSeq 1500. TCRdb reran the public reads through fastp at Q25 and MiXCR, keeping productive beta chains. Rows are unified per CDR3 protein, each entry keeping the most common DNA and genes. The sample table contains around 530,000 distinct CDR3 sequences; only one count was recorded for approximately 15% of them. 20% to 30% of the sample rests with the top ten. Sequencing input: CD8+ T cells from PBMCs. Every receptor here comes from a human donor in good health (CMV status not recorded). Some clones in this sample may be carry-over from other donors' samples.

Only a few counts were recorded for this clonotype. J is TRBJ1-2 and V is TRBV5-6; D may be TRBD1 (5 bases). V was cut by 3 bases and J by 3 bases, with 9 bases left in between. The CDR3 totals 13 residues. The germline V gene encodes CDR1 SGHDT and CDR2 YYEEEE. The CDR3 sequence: CASSSTAYYGYTF. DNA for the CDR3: TGTGCCAGCAGCTCGACAGCCTACTATGGCTACACCTTC.

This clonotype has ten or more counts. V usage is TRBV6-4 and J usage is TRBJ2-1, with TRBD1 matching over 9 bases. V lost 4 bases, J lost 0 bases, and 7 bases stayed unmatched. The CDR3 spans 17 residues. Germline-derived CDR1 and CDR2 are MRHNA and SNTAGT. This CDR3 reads CASSAHTGGSSYNEQFF. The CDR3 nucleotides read TGTGCCAGCAGTGCCCATACAGGGGGCAGCTCCTACAATGAGCAGTTCTTC.

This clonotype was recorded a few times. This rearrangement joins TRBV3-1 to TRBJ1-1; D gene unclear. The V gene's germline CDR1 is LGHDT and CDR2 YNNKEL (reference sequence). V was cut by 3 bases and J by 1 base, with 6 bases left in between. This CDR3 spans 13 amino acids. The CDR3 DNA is TGTGCCAGCAGCCACAACAAGAACACTGAAGCTTTCTTT. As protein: CASSHNKNTEAFF.

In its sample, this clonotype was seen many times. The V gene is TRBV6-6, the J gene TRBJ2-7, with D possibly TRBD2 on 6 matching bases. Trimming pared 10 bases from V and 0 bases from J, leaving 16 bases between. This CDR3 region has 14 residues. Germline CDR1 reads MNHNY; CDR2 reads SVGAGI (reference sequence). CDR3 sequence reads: CAISTGEDSYEQYF. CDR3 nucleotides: TGTGCCATTTCCACCGGGGAGGACTCCTACGAGCAGTACTTC.

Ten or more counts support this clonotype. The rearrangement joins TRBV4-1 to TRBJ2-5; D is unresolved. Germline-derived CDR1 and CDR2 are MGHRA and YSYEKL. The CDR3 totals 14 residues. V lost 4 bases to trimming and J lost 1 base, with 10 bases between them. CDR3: CASSRLGSQETQYF. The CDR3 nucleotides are TGCGCCAGCAGCCGCCTGGGATCCCAAGAGACCCAGTACTTC.

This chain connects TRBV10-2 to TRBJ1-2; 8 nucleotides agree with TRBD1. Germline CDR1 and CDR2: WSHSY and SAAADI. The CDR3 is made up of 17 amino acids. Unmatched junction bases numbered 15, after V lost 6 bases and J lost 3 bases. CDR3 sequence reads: CASRRSGQGGRDYGYTF. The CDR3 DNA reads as TGCGCCAGCAGGAGGTCTGGACAGGGAGGGCGAGACTATGGCTACACCTTC.

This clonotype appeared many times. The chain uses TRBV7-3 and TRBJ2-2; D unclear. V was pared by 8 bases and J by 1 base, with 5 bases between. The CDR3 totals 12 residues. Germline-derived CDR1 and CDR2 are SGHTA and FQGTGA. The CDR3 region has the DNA TGTGCCAGCCGACGGAACACCGGGGAGCTGTTTTTT. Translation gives CASRRNTGELFF.

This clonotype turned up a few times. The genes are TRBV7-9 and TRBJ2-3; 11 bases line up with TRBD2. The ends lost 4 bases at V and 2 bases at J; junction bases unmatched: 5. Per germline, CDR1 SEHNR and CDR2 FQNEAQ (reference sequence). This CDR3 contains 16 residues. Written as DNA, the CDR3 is TGTGCCAGCAGCTACCTAGCGGGGGGCCCCACAGATACGCAGTATTTT. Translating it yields CASSYLAGGPTDTQYF.

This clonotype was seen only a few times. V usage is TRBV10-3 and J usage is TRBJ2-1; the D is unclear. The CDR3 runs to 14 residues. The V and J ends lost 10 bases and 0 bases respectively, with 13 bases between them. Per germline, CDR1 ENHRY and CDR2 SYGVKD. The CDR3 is CASVSESSYNEQFF. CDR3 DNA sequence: TGTGCCAGCGTCAGCGAGAGCTCCTACAATGAGCAGTTCTTC.

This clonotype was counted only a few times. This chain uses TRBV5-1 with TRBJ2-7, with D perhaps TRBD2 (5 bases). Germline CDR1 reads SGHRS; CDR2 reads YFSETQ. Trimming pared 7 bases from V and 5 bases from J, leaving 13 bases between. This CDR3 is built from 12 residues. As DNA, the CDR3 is TGCGCCAGCGTGTCGGGGAGCAACGAGCAGTACTTC. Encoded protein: CASVSGSNEQYF. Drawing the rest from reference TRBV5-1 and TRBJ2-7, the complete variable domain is KAGVTQTPRYLIKTRGQQVTLSCSPISGHRSVSWYQQTPGQGLQFLFEYFSETQRNKGNFPGRFSGRQFSNSRSEMNVSTLELGDSALYLCASVSGSNEQYFGPGTRLTVT.

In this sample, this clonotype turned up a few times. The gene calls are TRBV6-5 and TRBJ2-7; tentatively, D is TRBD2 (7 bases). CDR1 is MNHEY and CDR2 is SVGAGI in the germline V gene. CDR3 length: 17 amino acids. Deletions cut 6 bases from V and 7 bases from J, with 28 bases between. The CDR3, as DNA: TGTGCCAGCAGAAGGGGGGGGCAGTACCCTTCGATTAGTGAGCAGTACTTC. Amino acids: CASRRGGQYPSISEQYF.

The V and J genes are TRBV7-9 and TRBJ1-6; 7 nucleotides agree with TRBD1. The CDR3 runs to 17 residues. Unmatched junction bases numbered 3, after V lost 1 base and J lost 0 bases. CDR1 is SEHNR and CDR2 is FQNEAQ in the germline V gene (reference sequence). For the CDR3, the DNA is TGTGCCAGCAGCTTAGAGACAGGGAGCTCCTATAATTCACCCCTCCACTTT. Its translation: CASSLETGSSYNSPLHF. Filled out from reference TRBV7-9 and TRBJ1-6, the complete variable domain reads DTGVSQNPRHKITKRGQNVTFRCDPISEHNRLYWYRQTLGQGPEFLTYFQNEAQLEKSRLLSDRFSAERPKGSFSTLEIQRTEQGDSAMYLCASSLETGSSYNSPLHFGNGTRLTVT.

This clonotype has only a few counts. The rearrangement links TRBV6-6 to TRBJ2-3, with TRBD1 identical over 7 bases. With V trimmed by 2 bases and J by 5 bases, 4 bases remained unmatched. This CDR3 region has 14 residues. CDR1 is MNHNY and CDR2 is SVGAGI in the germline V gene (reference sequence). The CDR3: CASSYDRAEDTQYF. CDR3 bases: TGTGCCAGCAGTTACGACAGGGCGGAAGATACGCAGTATTTT.

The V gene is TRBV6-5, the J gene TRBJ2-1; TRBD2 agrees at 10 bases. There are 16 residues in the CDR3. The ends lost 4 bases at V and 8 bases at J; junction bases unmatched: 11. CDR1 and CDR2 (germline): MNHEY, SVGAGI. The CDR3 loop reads CASSSYIAGGRDEQFF. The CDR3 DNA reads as TGTGCCAGCAGTTCTTACATAGCGGGGGGCCGGGATGAGCAGTTCTTC.